Listed below are T cell receptor beta chains from one sample, sequenced in a study of cytomegalovirus exposure and HLA in healthy donors. Assay used: immunoSEQ multiplex PCR; TCRdb lists only in-frame clones, some missing. The repertoire table contains tens of thousands of clones. The sample consisted of PBMCs. The source of these receptors is a boy between 10 and 17 years old in good health and CMV-seronegative. The CDR3 runs from the conserved cysteine through the conserved F or W. Each record gives: V gene, J gene, D gene, CDR3 DNA, CDR3 protein. The D gene is left open where the match is weak.

V: TRBV7-9
J: TRBJ1-2
D: TRBD1
DNA: TGTGCCAGCAGCTCTCGACAGGGGCCAGAGGGAGCCTTC
CDR3: CASSSRQGPEGAF

V: TRBV6-5
J: TRBJ1-1
D: -
DNA: TGTGCCAGCAGGACCACAGTAATGAACACTGAAGCTTTCTTT
CDR3: CASRTTVMNTEAFF

V: TRBV15
J: TRBJ2-2
D: -
DNA: TGTGCCACCAGCAGGGACAGAGGCAACACCGGGGAGCTGTTTTTT
CDR3: CATSRDRGNTGELFF

V: TRBV7-9
J: TRBJ2-7
D: -
DNA: TGTGCCAGCAGCTTAGAAAATAAATACGAGCAGTACTTC
CDR3: CASSLENKYEQYF

V: TRBV6-5
J: TRBJ2-2
D: -
DNA: TGTGCCAGCAGTTACGACAGTAGGGCCGGGGAGCTGTTTTTT
CDR3: CASSYDSRAGELFF

V: TRBV6-6
J: TRBJ2-7
D: -
DNA: TGTGCCAAAAATGCCCTACCTTGCTACGAGCAGTACTTC
CDR3: CAKNALPCYEQYF

V: TRBV27
J: TRBJ2-7
D: -
DNA: TGTGCCAGCTACGACCCCGTACAGAGAGGTATGGGGCACGAGCAGTACTTC
CDR3: CASYDPVQRGMGHEQYF

V: TRBV5-4
J: TRBJ2-2
D: TRBD2
DNA: TGTGCCAGCAGCCGGGGGGTCGGGGTTACGGACACCGGGGAGCTGTTTTTT
CDR3: CASSRGVGVTDTGELFF

V: TRBV7-9
J: TRBJ2-1
D: TRBD1
DNA: TGTGCCAGCAGCTTAGGGACAGGGGTCTACAATGAGCAGTTCTTC
CDR3: CASSLGTGVYNEQFF

V: TRBV4-2
J: TRBJ2-3
D: -
DNA: TGTGCCAGCAGCCAAGAGGGGGGGGGCGAGGCAGATACGCAGTATTTT
CDR3: CASSQEGGGEADTQYF

V: TRBV6-1
J: TRBJ2-2
D: TRBD1
DNA: TGTGCCAGCAGAAGACAGGGGACCGGCACCGGGGAGCTGTTTTTT
CDR3: CASRRQGTGTGELFF

V: TRBV10-2
J: TRBJ1-2
D: TRBD1
DNA: TGCGCCAGCAGTAGGACAGGGGGCGATGGCTACACCTTC
CDR3: CASSRTGGDGYTF

V: TRBV19
J: TRBJ2-1
D: -
DNA: TGTGCCAGTAGTATCGGACAGAACGGGAATGAGCAGTTCTTC
CDR3: CASSIGQNGNEQFF

V: TRBV7-8
J: TRBJ1-1
D: -
DNA: TGTGCCAGCAGCCTCGGACAGCCACAAAACCTGAACACTGAAGCTTTCTTT
CDR3: CASSLGQPQNLNTEAFF

V: TRBV9
J: TRBJ2-3
D: TRBD2
DNA: TGTGCCAGCAGCGTAGGGGGGACTACACTAGATACGCAGTATTTT
CDR3: CASSVGGTTLDTQYF

V: TRBV7-9
J: TRBJ1-4
D: -
DNA: TGTGCCAGCAGCTTAGTTTTAGATAATCTGTTTTTT
CDR3: CASSLVLDNLFF

V: TRBV15
J: TRBJ1-1
D: TRBD1
DNA: TGTGCCACCAGCAGCGGACAGGTCACTGAAGCTTTCTTT
CDR3: CATSSGQVTEAFF

V: TRBV6-5
J: TRBJ2-3
D: TRBD2
DNA: TGTGCCAGCAGTCTTCGGGGGGGAAACACAGATACGCAGTATTTT
CDR3: CASSLRGGNTDTQYF

V: TRBV7-9
J: TRBJ1-2
D: -
DNA: TGTGCCAGCAGCTTAGACGGAGGCACTAACTATGGCTACACCTTC
CDR3: CASSLDGGTNYGYTF

V: TRBV19
J: TRBJ2-7
D: TRBD2
DNA: TGTGCCAGTAGCCCGGGAGCGGGGGGCGAGCAGTACTTC
CDR3: CASSPGAGGEQYF

V: TRBV28
J: TRBJ1-2
D: TRBD1
DNA: TGTGCCAGCAGTTTAAGTGGGTACAGGGGAGATTCAGAAGGCCACACCTTC
CDR3: CASSLSGYRGDSEGHTF

V: TRBV5-1
J: TRBJ1-2
D: -
DNA: TGCGCCAGCAGCTTGAATGGACAGAGCCTGCTCCTTAACTATGGCTACACCTTC
CDR3: CASSLNGQSLLLNYGYTF

V: TRBV5-1
J: TRBJ1-2
D: -
DNA: TGCGCCAGCGGAAGTGGCGGGGTAGCTAACTATGGCTACACCTTC
CDR3: CASGSGGVANYGYTF

V: TRBV5-1
J: TRBJ2-7
D: TRBD1
DNA: TGCGCCAGCAGTTCCGACAGGGGGCATAGCTCCTACGAGCAGTACTTC
CDR3: CASSSDRGHSSYEQYF

V: TRBV6-5
J: TRBJ1-1
D: TRBD1
DNA: TGTGCCACCGTGGACAGGGAGAATCCTGAAGCTTTCTTT
CDR3: CATVDRENPEAFF

V: TRBV29-1
J: TRBJ1-4
D: -
DNA: TGCAGCGAGACGCGGGGGGGGGTCGGAAAACTGTTTTTT
CDR3: CSETRGGVGKLFF

V: TRBV6-1
J: TRBJ1-5
D: -
DNA: TGTGCCAGCAGGGACATTAGCAATCAGCCCCAGCATTTT
CDR3: CASRDISNQPQHF

V: TRBV5-6
J: TRBJ1-2
D: TRBD1
DNA: TGTGCCAGCAGCGGGGACAGGGCCGGCTATGGCTACACCTTC
CDR3: CASSGDRAGYGYTF

V: TRBV7-9
J: TRBJ1-2
D: TRBD1
DNA: TGTGCCAGCAGTCCCTCACAGGGGTTCAATGGCTACACCTTC
CDR3: CASSPSQGFNGYTF

V: TRBV4-2
J: TRBJ2-7
D: TRBD2
DNA: TGTGCCAGCAGCCAAGACTCTAGCGGGGAACCCTCCTACGAGCAGTACTTC
CDR3: CASSQDSSGEPSYEQYF

V: TRBV7-9
J: TRBJ1-1
D: TRBD1
DNA: TGTGCCAGCATGGAGGGGGCGAACACTGAAGCTTTCTTT
CDR3: CASMEGANTEAFF

V: TRBV11-1
J: TRBJ2-4
D: -
DNA: TGTGCCAGCAGCTTAGGGACAGATCCAACCCTAAACATTCAGTACTTC
CDR3: CASSLGTDPTLNIQYF

V: TRBV7-6
J: TRBJ2-3
D: TRBD1
DNA: TGTGCCAGCAGCCGAGGCCAGGGGGCCACAGATACGCAGTATTTT
CDR3: CASSRGQGATDTQYF

V: TRBV19
J: TRBJ1-1
D: -
DNA: TGTGCCAGTAGTAATAGGCAGGGGAACACTGAAGCTTTCTTT
CDR3: CASSNRQGNTEAFF

V: TRBV6-5
J: TRBJ1-1
D: TRBD1
DNA: TGTGCCAGCAGGCAGACAGGGGGTAGGACTGAAGCTTTCTTT
CDR3: CASRQTGGRTEAFF

V: TRBV6-5
J: TRBJ2-7
D: TRBD1
DNA: TGTGCCAGCAGTCGGACCGGGACAGGGGACCACGAGCAGTACTTC
CDR3: CASSRTGTGDHEQYF

V: TRBV29-1
J: TRBJ2-3
D: TRBD2
DNA: TGCAGCGTTGTTAAGGGACTAGCAAGCACAGATACGCAGTATTTT
CDR3: CSVVKGLASTDTQYF

V: TRBV6-4
J: TRBJ2-1
D: -
DNA: TGTGCCAGCAGTGACTCGGCGGGTAATGAGCAGTTCTTC
CDR3: CASSDSAGNEQFF

V: TRBV6-5
J: TRBJ1-1
D: -
DNA: TGTGCCAGCACCCGAAGGGGCCCGAACACTGAAGCTTTCTTT
CDR3: CASTRRGPNTEAFF

V: TRBV6-6
J: TRBJ1-2
D: -
DNA: TGTGCCAGCAGTTACTCGGCGGGGCCTAACTATGGCTACACCTTC
CDR3: CASSYSAGPNYGYTF

V: TRBV11-3
J: TRBJ2-7
D: -
DNA: TGTGCCAGCAGCTTAAACAGCAACGAGCAGTACTTC
CDR3: CASSLNSNEQYF

V: TRBV4-1
J: TRBJ1-5
D: -
DNA: TGCGCCAGCAGCCTAGACCGGGATTCCAATCAGCCCCAGCATTTT
CDR3: CASSLDRDSNQPQHF

V: TRBV2
J: TRBJ2-2
D: -
DNA: TGTGCCAGCAAATCAGGTTGGAACGAGGGCACCGGGGAGCTGTTTTTT
CDR3: CASKSGWNEGTGELFF

V: TRBV5-4
J: TRBJ2-7
D: TRBD2
DNA: TGTGCCAGCACCCCCGGGGGGACTAGCCGCCGGGAGCAGTACTTC
CDR3: CASTPGGTSRREQYF

V: TRBV20-1
J: TRBJ1-4
D: -
DNA: TGCAGTTCCAATCAGGGAGAAAAACTGTTTTTT
CDR3: CSSNQGEKLFF

V: TRBV5-5
J: TRBJ1-1
D: TRBD1
DNA: TGTGCCAGCAGCGTAGGGACAGTGAACACTGAAGCTTTCTTT
CDR3: CASSVGTVNTEAFF

V: TRBV6-5
J: TRBJ1-1
D: -
DNA: TGTGCCAGCAGTTACTCCGGGATGAACACTGAAGCTTTCTTT
CDR3: CASSYSGMNTEAFF

V: TRBV5-4
J: TRBJ2-7
D: TRBD1
DNA: TGTGCCACCTCTTTGGACAGGATCTACGAGCAGTACTTC
CDR3: CATSLDRIYEQYF

V: TRBV10-3
J: TRBJ1-1
D: -
DNA: TGTGCCATCAGTGTAGTGGCAGGGGACACTGAAGCTTTCTTT
CDR3: CAISVVAGDTEAFF

V: TRBV5-1
J: TRBJ1-4
D: TRBD1
DNA: TGCGCCAGCAGCTTGTCCCGGGACAGATTCGGGGAAAAACTGTTTTTT
CDR3: CASSLSRDRFGEKLFF

V: TRBV27
J: TRBJ1-1
D: -
DNA: TGTGCCAGCAGTTTAGCTGAGGGCACTGAAGCTTTCTTT
CDR3: CASSLAEGTEAFF

V: TRBV6-5
J: TRBJ1-4
D: -
DNA: TGTGCCAGCAGTCGCACGTCTTCGGGAAAACTGTTTTTT
CDR3: CASSRTSSGKLFF

V: TRBV29-1
J: TRBJ1-3
D: TRBD1
DNA: TGCAGCGTTGTCACAGGGGCTGCTGGAAACACCATATATTTT
CDR3: CSVVTGAAGNTIYF